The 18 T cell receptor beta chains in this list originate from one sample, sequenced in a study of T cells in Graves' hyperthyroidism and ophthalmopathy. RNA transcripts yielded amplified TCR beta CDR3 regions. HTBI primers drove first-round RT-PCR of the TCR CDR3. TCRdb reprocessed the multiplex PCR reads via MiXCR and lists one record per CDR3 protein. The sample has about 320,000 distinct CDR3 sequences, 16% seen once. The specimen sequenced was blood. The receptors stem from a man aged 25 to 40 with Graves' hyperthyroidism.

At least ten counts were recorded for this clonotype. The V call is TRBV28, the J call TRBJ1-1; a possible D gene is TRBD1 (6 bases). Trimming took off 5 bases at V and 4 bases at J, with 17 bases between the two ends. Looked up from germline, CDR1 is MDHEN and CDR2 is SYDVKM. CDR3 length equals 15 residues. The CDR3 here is CASSLRGFGGTEAFF. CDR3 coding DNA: TGTGCCAGCAGTCTGAGGGGGTTCGGGGGCACTGAAGCTTTCTTT.

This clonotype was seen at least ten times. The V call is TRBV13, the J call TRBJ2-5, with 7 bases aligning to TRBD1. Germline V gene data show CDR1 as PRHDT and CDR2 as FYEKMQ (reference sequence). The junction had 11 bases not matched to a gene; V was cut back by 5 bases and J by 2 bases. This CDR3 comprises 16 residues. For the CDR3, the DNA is TGTGCCAGCAGCCCCCCTCAAGGACAGGAACAAGAGACCCAGTACTTC. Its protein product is CASSPPQGQEQETQYF.

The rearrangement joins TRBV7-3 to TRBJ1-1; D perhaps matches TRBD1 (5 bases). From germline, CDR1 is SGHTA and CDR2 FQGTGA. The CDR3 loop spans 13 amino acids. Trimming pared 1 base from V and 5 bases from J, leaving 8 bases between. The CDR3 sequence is CASSLNQGTEAFF. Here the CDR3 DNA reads TGTGCCAGCAGCTTAAATCAGGGAACTGAAGCTTTCTTT. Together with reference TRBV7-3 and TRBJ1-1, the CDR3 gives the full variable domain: GAGVSQTPSNKVTEKGKYVELRCDPISGHTALYWYRQSLGQGPEFLIYFQGTGAADDSGLPNDRFFAVRPEGSVSTLKIQRTERGDSAVYLCASSLNQGTEAFFGQGTRLTVV.

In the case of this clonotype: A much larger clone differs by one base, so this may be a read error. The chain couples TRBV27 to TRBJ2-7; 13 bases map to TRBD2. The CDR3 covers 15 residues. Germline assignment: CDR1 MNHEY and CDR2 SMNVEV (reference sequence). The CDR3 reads CVSSLMTSGRYEQYF. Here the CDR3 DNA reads TGTGTCAGCAGTCTCATGACTAGCGGGAGGTACGAGCAGTACTTC.

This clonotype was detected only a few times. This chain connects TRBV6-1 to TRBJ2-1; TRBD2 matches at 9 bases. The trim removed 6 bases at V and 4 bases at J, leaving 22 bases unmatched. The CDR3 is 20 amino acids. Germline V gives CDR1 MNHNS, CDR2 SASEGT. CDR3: CASRLLGAGGGRGRYNEQFF. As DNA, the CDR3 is TGTGCCAGCAGACTCCTAGGGGCGGGAGGGGGGAGGGGGAGGTACAATGAGCAGTTCTTC.

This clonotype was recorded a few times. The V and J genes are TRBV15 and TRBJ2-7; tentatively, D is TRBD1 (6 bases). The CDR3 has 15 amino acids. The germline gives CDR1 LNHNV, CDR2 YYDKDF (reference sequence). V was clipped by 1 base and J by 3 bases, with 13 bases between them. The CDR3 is CATSRGGLGLYEQYF. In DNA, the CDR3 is TGTGCCACCAGCAGAGGGGGGCTTGGACTCTACGAGCAGTACTTC.

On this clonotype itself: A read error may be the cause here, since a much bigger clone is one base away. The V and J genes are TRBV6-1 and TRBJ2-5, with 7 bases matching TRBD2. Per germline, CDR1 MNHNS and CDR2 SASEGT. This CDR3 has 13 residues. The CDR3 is CATSSGIQETRYF. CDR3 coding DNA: TGCGCCACCTCGAGCGGGATCCAAGAGACCCGGTACTTC.

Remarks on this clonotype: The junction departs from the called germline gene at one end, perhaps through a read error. CDR3 sequence (DNA): TGCAGTGCTAGCCCTGGGTCTAGCGGGAGAGACCAGACCTACGAGCAGCACTTC. Protein sequence: CSASPGSSGRDQTYEQHF. The chain combines TRBV20-1 with TRBJ2-7; TRBD2 aligns across 10 bases. Looked up from germline, CDR1 is DFQATT and CDR2 is SNEGSKA (reference sequence). The CDR3 is 18 amino acids.

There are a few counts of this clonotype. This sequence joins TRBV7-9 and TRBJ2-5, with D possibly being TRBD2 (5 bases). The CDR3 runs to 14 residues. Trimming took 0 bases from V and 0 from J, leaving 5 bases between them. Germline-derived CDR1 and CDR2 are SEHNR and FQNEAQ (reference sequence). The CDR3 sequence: CASSLARDQETQYF. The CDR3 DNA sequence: TGTGCCAGCAGCTTAGCGAGGGACCAAGAGACCCAGTACTTC.

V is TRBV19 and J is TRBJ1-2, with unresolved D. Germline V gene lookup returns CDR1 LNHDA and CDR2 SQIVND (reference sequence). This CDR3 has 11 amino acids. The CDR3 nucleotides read TGTGCTTCGGCGCGGGATCGAGGCTACACCTTC. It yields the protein CASARDRGYTF.

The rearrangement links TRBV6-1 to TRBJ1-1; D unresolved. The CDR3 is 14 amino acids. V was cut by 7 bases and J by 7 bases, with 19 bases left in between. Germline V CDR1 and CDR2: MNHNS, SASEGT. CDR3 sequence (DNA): TGTGCCAGCAAACGACGGAACCCGATGGATGAAGCTTTCTTT. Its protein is CASKRRNPMDEAFF.

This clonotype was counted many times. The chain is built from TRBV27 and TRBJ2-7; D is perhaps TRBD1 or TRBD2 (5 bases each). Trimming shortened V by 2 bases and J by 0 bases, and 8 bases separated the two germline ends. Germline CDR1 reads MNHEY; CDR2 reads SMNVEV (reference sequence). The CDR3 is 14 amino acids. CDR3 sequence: CASSLLGTSYEQYF. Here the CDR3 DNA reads TGTGCCAGCAGTTTACTTGGGACCTCCTACGAGCAGTACTTC.

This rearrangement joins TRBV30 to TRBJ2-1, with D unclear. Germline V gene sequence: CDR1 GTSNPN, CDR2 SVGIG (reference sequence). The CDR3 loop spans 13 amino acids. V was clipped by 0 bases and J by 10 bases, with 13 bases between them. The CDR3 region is CAWSVKGWYEQFF. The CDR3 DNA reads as TGTGCCTGGAGTGTAAAAGGTTGGTACGAGCAGTTCTTC.

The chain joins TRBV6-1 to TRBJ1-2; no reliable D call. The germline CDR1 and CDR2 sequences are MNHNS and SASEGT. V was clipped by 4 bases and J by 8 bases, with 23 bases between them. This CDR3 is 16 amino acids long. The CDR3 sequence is CASSALSGSLGGGYTF. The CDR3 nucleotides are TGTGCCAGCAGTGCCTTGTCGGGATCCCTAGGAGGCGGCTACACCTTC.

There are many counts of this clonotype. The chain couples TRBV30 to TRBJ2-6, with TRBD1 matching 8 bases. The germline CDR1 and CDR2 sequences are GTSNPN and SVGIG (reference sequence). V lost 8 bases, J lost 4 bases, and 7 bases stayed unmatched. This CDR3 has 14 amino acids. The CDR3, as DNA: TGTGCCGGGACAGGCCGAGCAGGGGCCAACGTCCTGACTTTC. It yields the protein CAGTGRAGANVLTF.

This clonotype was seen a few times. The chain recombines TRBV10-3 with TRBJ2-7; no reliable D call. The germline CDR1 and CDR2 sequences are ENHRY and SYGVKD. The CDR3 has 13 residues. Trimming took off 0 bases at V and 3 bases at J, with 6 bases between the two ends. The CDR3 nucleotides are TGTGCCATCAGTGAGTCGCTGGGCTACGAGCAGTACTTC. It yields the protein CAISESLGYEQYF.

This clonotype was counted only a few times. CDR3 region: CATSEGWDGANVLTF. For the CDR3, the DNA is TGTGCCACCAGTGAAGGGTGGGATGGGGCCAACGTCCTGACTTTC. The chain links TRBV24-1 to TRBJ2-6, with D unresolved. Trimming stripped 4 bases from V and 3 bases from J, with 9 bases between. Germline V CDR1 and CDR2: KGHDR, SFDVKD. This CDR3 is 15 amino acids long.

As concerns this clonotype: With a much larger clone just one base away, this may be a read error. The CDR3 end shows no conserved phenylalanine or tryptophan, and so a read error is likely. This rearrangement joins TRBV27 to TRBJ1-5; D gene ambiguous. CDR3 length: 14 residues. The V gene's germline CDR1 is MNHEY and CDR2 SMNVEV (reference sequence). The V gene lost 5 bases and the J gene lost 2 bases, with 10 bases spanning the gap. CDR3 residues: CASSVAGGNQPQHY. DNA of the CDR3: TGTGCCAGCAGTGTAGCGGGCGGCAATCAGCCCCAGCATTAT.